Listed below are T cell receptor beta chains from one sample, sequenced in a study of T cell repertoires in cytomegalovirus infection. TCRdb reprocessed the reads with MiXCR, giving one entry per CDR3 protein. The sample records 200,000 to 300,000 distinct CDR3 sequences, 8% to 9.5% being singletons. Sequenced material: PBMCs. These receptors all stem from a human donor in good health (CMV status not recorded). Some clones in this sample may be carry-over from other donors' samples. Both conserved end residues are part of each CDR3. Each record gives: D gene, clone size, V gene, J gene, CDR3 protein, CDR3 DNA. D genes are given only for firm matches. A clone size is listed for some rows: how often the clone was seen (once, few, many), or a class if it is expanded.

NA	many	TRBV24-1	TRBJ1-6	CATSGRNNSPLHF	TGTGCCACCAGTGGCAGGAATAATTCACCCCTCCACTTT
NA	few	TRBV5-5	TRBJ2-6	CASSLIAGANVLTF	TGTGCCAGCAGCTTAATCGCTGGGGCCAACGTCCTGACTTTC
TRBD1	many	TRBV6-1	TRBJ1-5	CASSGQGSYSNQPQHF	TGTGCCAGCAGTGGACAGGGTTCCTATAGCAATCAGCCCCAGCATTTT
TRBD2	NA	TRBV11-2	TRBJ2-7	CASSLGGAIGRDEQYF	TGTGCCAGCAGCTTGGGAGGGGCAATTGGACGGGACGAGCAGTACTTC
NA	few	TRBV19	TRBJ1-5	CASRNRELINQPQHF	TGTGCCAGTAGAAACAGGGAATTGATCAATCAGCCCCAGCATTTT
NA	few	TRBV6-5	TRBJ2-1	CASSNTPVSYNEQFF	TGTGCCAGCAGCAACACTCCAGTCTCCTACAATGAGCAGTTCTTC
NA	many	TRBV7-6	TRBJ2-5	CASSLVPGRKAQYF	TGTGCCAGCAGCTTAGTTCCAGGGAGGAAGGCCCAGTACTTC
NA	many	TRBV12-3/TRBV12-4	TRBJ1-6	CASSLAGTSGLNSPLHF	TGTGCCAGCAGTTTAGCCGGGACGTCTGGGCTTAATTCACCCCTCCACTTT
NA	NA	TRBV28	TRBJ1-5	CASSSPGLNQPQHF	TGTGCCAGCAGTTCTCCGGGACTTAATCAGCCCCAGCATTTT
NA	few	TRBV7-9	TRBJ2-3	CASPAQYF	TGTGCCAGCCCGGCGCAGTATTTT
NA	many	TRBV6-6	TRBJ1-1	CASSYRQGWGTEAFF	TGTGCCAGCAGTTACCGGCAGGGGTGGGGCACTGAAGCTTTCTTT
NA	many	TRBV7-2	TRBJ1-1	CASSLAYRVGVMNTEAFF	TGTGCCAGCAGCTTAGCTTATAGGGTAGGAGTCATGAACACTGAAGCTTTCTTT
NA	once	TRBV27	TRBJ1-6	CASSRDKSSYNSPLHF	TGTGCCAGCAGTCGAGACAAGAGCTCCTATAATTCACCCCTCCACTTT
TRBD2	many	TRBV7-9	TRBJ2-5	CASSHRAGVETQYF	TGTGCCAGCAGCCACCGGGCGGGAGTAGAGACCCAGTACTTC
TRBD1	many	TRBV7-2	TRBJ1-2	CASSRDRGPNYGYTF	TGTGCCAGCAGCCGGGACAGGGGGCCCAACTATGGCTACACCTTC
NA	few	TRBV20-1	TRBJ2-7	CSASPSLNEQYF	TGCAGTGCTAGTCCTTCTCTAAACGAGCAGTACTTC
NA	many	TRBV7-6	TRBJ2-2	CASSAVAPNTGELFF	TGTGCCAGCAGCGCGGTGGCCCCGAACACCGGGGAGCTGTTTTTT
TRBD1	few	TRBV5-6	TRBJ1-1	CASSLAGQGRNTEAFF	TGTGCCAGCAGCTTGGCGGGACAGGGTAGAAACACTGAAGCTTTCTTT
NA	many	TRBV2	TRBJ1-4	CASSVHNLEEKLFF	TGTGCCAGCAGTGTCCACAACCTGGAAGAAAAACTGTTTTTT
NA	many	TRBV12-3/TRBV12-4	TRBJ1-1	CASLPTLNTEAFF	TGTGCCAGCCTGCCGACCTTGAACACTGAAGCTTTCTTT
TRBD2	many	TRBV7-2	TRBJ2-1	CASSLYAGGEDEQFF	TGTGCCAGCAGCTTATATGCGGGGGGGGAGGATGAGCAGTTCTTC
NA	many	TRBV7-8	TRBJ1-2	CASSLGPGDGYTF	TGTGCCAGCAGCTTAGGACCGGGGGATGGCTACACCTTC
TRBD2	few	TRBV5-5	TRBJ2-1	CASSLTSGTPYNEQFF	TGTGCCAGCAGCTTGACTAGCGGGACCCCTTACAATGAGCAGTTCTTC
NA	many	TRBV7-8	TRBJ2-1	CASSLIRVTEQFF	TGTGCCAGCAGCTTAATTCGGGTTACTGAGCAGTTCTTC
NA	NA	TRBV12-3/TRBV12-4	TRBJ1-1	CASSSPHMVTGGRRNTEAFF	TGTGCCAGCAGCTCCCCGCATATGGTGACAGGAGGGAGGCGGAACACTGAAGCTTTCTTT
TRBD1	many	TRBV7-2	TRBJ2-6	CASRTGLGSGANVLTF	TGTGCCAGCCGGACAGGGCTCGGCTCTGGGGCCAACGTCCTGACTTTC
NA	NA	TRBV4-3	TRBJ2-5	CASSQEAMGRETQYF	TGCGCCAGCAGCCAAGAGGCAATGGGTAGGGAGACCCAGTACTTC
NA	many	TRBV7-2	TRBJ1-4	CASSPSWTVEKLFF	TGTGCCAGCAGCCCGAGTTGGACAGTGGAAAAACTGTTTTTT
NA	many	TRBV7-2	TRBJ2-1	CASSHHPLNEQFF	TGTGCCAGCAGCCACCACCCCTTGAATGAGCAGTTCTTC
NA	many	TRBV7-8	TRBJ1-1	CASSSHTGTRNTEAFF	TGTGCCAGCAGCTCGCACACCGGGACACGGAACACTGAAGCTTTCTTT
NA	NA	TRBV19	TRBJ1-2	CASSSGRAYGYTF	TGTGCCAGTAGTTCCGGGAGAGCCTATGGCTACACCTTC
TRBD2	many	TRBV20-1	TRBJ2-3	CSASATSGGTDTQYF	TGCAGTGCTAGCGCTACTAGCGGGGGCACAGATACGCAGTATTTT
NA	NA	TRBV12-3/TRBV12-4	TRBJ1-2	CASSFRSPPAEGYTF	TGTGCCAGCAGTTTCCGCAGTCCCCCGGCGGAGGGCTACACCTTC
NA	many	TRBV7-8	TRBJ1-6	CASSLMGKAYNSPLHF	TGTGCCAGCAGCTTAATGGGGAAGGCCTATAATTCACCCCTCCACTTT
NA	NA	TRBV19	TRBJ2-7	CASSAGISTYEQYF	TGTGCCAGTAGTGCGGGGATATCGACCTACGAGCAGTACTTC
NA	NA	TRBV9	TRBJ2-3	CASSVDQGTDTQYF	TGTGCCAGCAGCGTAGATCAGGGCACAGATACGCAGTATTTT
NA	NA	TRBV12-5	TRBJ1-1	CASGLSFNTEAFF	TGTGCTAGTGGTTTGAGTTTCAACACTGAAGCTTTCTTT
NA	many	TRBV7-6	TRBJ2-2	CASSFGLELFF	TGTGCCAGCAGCTTCGGCTTGGAGCTGTTTTTT
NA	many	TRBV12-3/TRBV12-4	TRBJ1-5	CASGWYRTRYSNQPQHF	TGTGCCAGCGGTTGGTACCGGACCCGATATAGCAATCAGCCCCAGCATTTT
NA	many	TRBV7-2	TRBJ2-7	CASSTGTGYEQYF	TGTGCCAGCAGCACTGGGACGGGCTACGAGCAGTACTTC
NA	few	TRBV7-2	TRBJ1-1	CASSPTLRVNTEAFF	TGTGCCAGCAGCCCTACGCTGAGGGTGAACACTGAAGCTTTCTTT
NA	many	TRBV7-3	TRBJ1-1	CASSPGLGYTEAFF	TGTGCCAGCAGCCCAGGGTTGGGGTACACTGAAGCTTTCTTT
TRBD1	NA	TRBV6-2/TRBV6-3	TRBJ2-2	CASNNPGQGYGELFF	TGTGCCAGCAACAACCCGGGACAGGGTTACGGGGAGCTGTTTTTT
NA	NA	TRBV29-1	TRBJ1-1	CSVETVLGATEAFF	TGCAGCGTTGAAACCGTGCTGGGGGCAACTGAAGCTTTCTTT
NA	NA	TRBV27	TRBJ1-2	CASSLSGGLGGYTF	TGTGCCAGCAGTTTATCCGGGGGGCTTGGAGGCTACACCTTC
TRBD1	many	TRBV28	TRBJ2-7	CASSLGLRDRDEQYF	TGTGCCAGCAGTTTGGGTCTGCGGGACAGGGACGAGCAGTACTTC
NA	many	TRBV7-2	TRBJ1-2	CASSLNKGGYGYTF	TGTGCCAGCAGCTTAAACAAGGGGGGCTATGGCTACACCTTC
NA	many	TRBV6-1	TRBJ1-2	CASSKEPLGAPVGYTF	TGTGCCAGCAGCAAAGAGCCCCTGGGGGCTCCAGTCGGCTACACCTTC
NA	many	TRBV29-1	TRBJ2-5	CSVGFGGSQETQYF	TGCAGCGTTGGGTTTGGCGGAAGCCAAGAGACCCAGTACTTC
NA	many	TRBV7-8	TRBJ2-3	CASSLGRGPSTDTQYF	TGTGCCAGCAGCTTAGGGCGGGGGCCTAGCACAGATACGCAGTATTTT
NA	many	TRBV7-2	TRBJ2-7	CASSLPDHEQYF	TGTGCCAGCAGCTTACCGGACCACGAGCAGTACTTC
NA	NA	TRBV29-1	TRBJ1-2	CSVEFRTENYGYTF	TGCAGCGTGGAATTTCGGACAGAGAACTATGGCTACACCTTC
TRBD1	NA	TRBV7-9	TRBJ1-1	CASSWDRAEAFF	TGTGCCAGCAGCTGGGACAGGGCTGAAGCTTTCTTT